This T cell receptor beta chain was identified during a study of human T cells and chemical hapten exposure. On the study more broadly: TCR yields per sample varied, mainly owing to small pooled library volume differences.

Findings and caveats of the study: Once DPC sensitization occurred, TCRs above 1 in 1000 frequency showed no change.

Single cDNA molecules in the library carried unique molecular identifiers attached during preparation. As originally analysed: Samples contained a median of 95,638 TCRs, with a range of about 23,224 to 700,000. A single record per CDR3 protein comes from TCRdb applying MiXCR to the RACE reads. Clone size and V and J calls follow TCRdb, not the original study. The sample has about 130,000 distinct CDR3 sequences; approximately 8.3% are singletons. This clonotype was seen many times. Its target is not known. Noted time point: healthy volunteer bleed at 2 weeks. The total RNA was obtained from whole blood that was not fractionated. Germline V gives CDR1 SGHDN, CDR2 FVKESK. Trimming took 1 base from V and 2 from J, leaving 11 bases between them. The CDR3 loop spans 15 amino acids.

The specimen was whole blood. This chain uses TRBV14 with TRBJ2-5; D is perhaps TRBD2 (6 bases). The TCR originated in a male donor in good health. Some clones in this sample may be carry-over from other donors' samples. The CDR3 is CASSQGLREQETQYF. CDR3 sequence (DNA): TGTGCCAGCAGCCAAGGTTTGCGGGAACAAGAGACCCAGTACTTC.